What follows describes a single T cell receptor beta chain. No antigen is known for it. This sample was taken from a study of CD8 T cells in ankylosing spondylitis. It was by quantitative 5'-RACE with molecular barcodes that TCR beta libraries were made. TCRdb reprocessed the 5' RACE reads via MiXCR and lists one record per CDR3 protein. The sample lists 650,000 to 800,000 distinct CDR3 sequences; under 20% were seen once. Overall study findings and caveats: Significantly higher representation of disease-linked clones was reported for matched ankylosing spondylitis synovial fluid. Previous work reported some of these motif variants in the synovial fluid and blood of reactive arthritis. For ankylosing spondylitis blood, a TCR beta motif of under 10 highly homologous variants appeared characteristic.

This TCR came from a male donor with ankylosing spondylitis. Sequenced material: blood, either unsorted or a sorted T cell fraction (not recorded which).

The CDR3 bases are TGTGCCAGCGGTGACTTCCAAGAGACCCAGTACTTC. It is translated as CASGDFQETQYF. The chain combines TRBV6-5 with TRBJ2-5; no clear D. The CDR3 has 12 residues. Germline V lookup: CDR1 MNHEY, CDR2 SVGAGI. Trimming removed 8 bases from V and 1 base from J, with 8 bases in between.